The 21 T cell receptor beta chains presented below share a single source sample, sequenced in a study of regulatory T cells in long-lasting Graves disease. The time point: persistent/refractory GD, antithyroid drugs over 5 years with positive TRAb. From PBMCs, RNA was extracted and then used to make the TCR library. HTBI primers from iRepertoire and Arm-PCR of CDR3 regions yielded the TCR beta libraries. TCRdb independently ran MiXCR on the multiplex PCR reads; one entry per CDR3 protein. The sample has around 430,000 distinct CDR3 sequences; roughly 23% are singletons. The source was peripheral blood mononuclear cells (PBMCs), collected when the disease was refractory, from a patient treated with antithyroid drugs. All receptors derive from a female donor with Graves disease.

This clonotype was seen only a few times. The rearrangement joins TRBV9 to TRBJ2-2; D is unclear. V gave up 4 bases and J gave up 0 bases, with 16 bases separating them. This CDR3 spans 17 amino acids. The germline CDR1 and CDR2 sequences are SGDLS and YYNGEE. CDR3 bases: TGTGCCAGCAGCCCCAACGGGCGGCGAACGAACACCGGGGAGCTGTTTTTT. Its protein is CASSPNGRRTNTGELFF. Using reference TRBV9 and TRBJ2-2 for the parts outside the CDR3, the full variable domain is DSGVTQTPKHLITATGQRVTLRCSPRSGDLSVYWYQQSLDQGLQFLIQYYNGEERAKGNILERFSAQQFPDLHSELNLSSLELGDSALYFCASSPNGRRTNTGELFFGEGSRLTVL.

This clonotype was seen at least ten times. The rearrangement joins TRBV12-3 or TRBV12-4 to TRBJ1-1, with a possible D match to TRBD1 (6 bases). The CDR3 runs 14 residues. V lost 2 bases and J 4 bases, leaving 11 bases between the germline ends. The CDR3 bases are TGTGCCAGCAGTTTATCTCAGGGGAGCACTGAAGCTTTCTTT. Translated: CASSLSQGSTEAFF.

This clonotype was detected ten times or more. This rearrangement joins TRBV15 to TRBJ2-5; the D is unclear. Trimming left V 0 bases short and J 0 bases short, with 8 bases between. The CDR3 is 15 residues long. From germline, CDR1 is LNHNV and CDR2 YYDKDF (reference sequence). The DNA for the CDR3 is TGTGCCACCAGCAGAGAACAGCCATACCAAGAGACCCAGTACTTC. Encoded protein: CATSREQPYQETQYF.

In this sample, this clonotype turned up a few times. The V call is TRBV12-3 or TRBV12-4, the J call TRBJ2-2, with 11 bases fitting TRBD2. With 1 base clipped from V and 2 bases from J, the junction kept 3 bases outside the gene matches. The CDR3 totals 17 residues. This CDR3 is CASSLGLAGINTGELFF. The CDR3 DNA reads as TGTGCCAGCAGTTTAGGACTAGCGGGAATTAACACCGGGGAGCTGTTTTTT.

This clonotype was picked up a small number of times. The chain has TRBV27 and TRBJ2-7, with no clear D. The CDR3 runs to 16 residues. Germline CDR1 and CDR2: MNHEY and SMNVEV (reference sequence). V was cut by 2 bases and J by 2 bases, with 16 bases left in between. CDR3 nucleotide sequence: TGTGCCAGCAGTTTAAGGTTCATGTACGACCCCTACGAGCAGTACTTC. It translates to CASSLRFMYDPYEQYF.

The DNA for the CDR3 is TGCGCCAGCAGCCAAGACGATACAGCGGGAGGATCTGGGGAGCTGTTTTTT. Translated, it gives CASSQDDTAGGSGELFF. This chain uses TRBV4-3 with TRBJ2-2; 9 positions agree with TRBD2. Germline V CDR1 and CDR2: LGHNA, YSLEER. This CDR3 has 17 residues. Germline trimming cut 0 bases from V and 8 bases from J; bases unmatched to any gene: 10.

At least ten counts were recorded for this clonotype. The rearrangement uses TRBV28 and TRBJ2-5, with D possibly TRBD1 on 6 matching bases. Germline V gene lookup returns CDR1 MDHEN and CDR2 SYDVKM. V lost 1 base and J 6 bases, leaving 21 bases between the germline ends. This CDR3 contains 17 residues. This CDR3 is CASSLFGITGSGKTQYF. As DNA, the CDR3 is TGTGCCAGCAGTTTATTCGGAATTACAGGGTCAGGGAAGACCCAGTACTTC.

This clonotype has just a few counts. This sequence joins TRBV19 and TRBJ2-5, with D perhaps matching TRBD2 (6 bases). The germline gives CDR1 LNHDA, CDR2 SQIVND (reference sequence). The ends were cut back, 7 bases at V and 3 bases at J, with 18 bases in the middle. The CDR3 runs to 15 residues. The CDR3 reads CASTLRRGGEETQYF. The CDR3 nucleotides read TGTGCCAGTACCCTCCGGAGGGGAGGAGAAGAGACCCAGTACTTC.

On this clonotype: A read error may be the cause here, since a much bigger clone is one base away. The chain has TRBV5-1 and TRBJ1-2; D ambiguous. With 0 bases removed from V and 6 bases from J, the gap between germline ends came to 6 bases. The CDR3 extends over 12 amino acids. Germline lookup yields CDR1 SGHRS and CDR2 YFSETQ. Here the CDR3 DNA reads TGCGCCAGCAGCTTGGAGGGCCATGGCTACACCTTC. This encodes CASSLEGHGYTF.

In its sample, this clonotype was seen once. CDR3 region: CSAKRGGPYEQYF. CDR3 coding DNA: TGCAGTGCCAAGCGGGGGGGCCCCTACGAGCAGTACTTC. The V gene is TRBV20-1, the J gene TRBJ2-7; TRBD2 matches at 10 bases. The V gene's germline CDR1 is DFQATT and CDR2 SNEGSKA (reference sequence). CDR3 length: 13 amino acids. Trimming took 6 bases from V and 2 from J; bases not matched to a gene: 4.

This clonotype occurred many times. The chain has TRBV28 and TRBJ2-7; 10 bases are a match to TRBD1. CDR3 length equals 15 residues. CDR1 MDHEN and CDR2 SYDVKM come from the germline V gene. The J segment lost 3 bases and the V segment lost 2 bases, leaving 4 bases of the junction unmatched. CDR3 amino acids: CASSLEGQGNYEQYF. In nucleotides, the CDR3 is TGTGCCAGCAGTTTAGAGGGACAGGGGAACTACGAGCAGTACTTC.

This clonotype was counted ten times or more. This rearrangement joins TRBV28 to TRBJ1-5; TRBD1 matches at 9 bases. The CDR3 runs 14 residues. Germline CDR1 is MDHEN and CDR2 is SYDVKM. The V gene end was trimmed by 7 bases and the J gene end by 5 bases; junction bases not matched to a gene: 6. The CDR3 sequence is CASNIQGAYQPQHF. The CDR3 nucleotides read TGTGCCAGCAACATACAGGGGGCGTATCAGCCCCAGCATTTT.

In its sample, this clonotype was seen many times. The J gene is TRBJ1-2, the V gene TRBV28, with D unclear. Germline V lookup: CDR1 MDHEN, CDR2 SYDVKM. Deletions cut 7 bases from V and 3 bases from J, with 12 bases between. The CDR3 is 13 residues long. The DNA of the CDR3 is TGTGCCAGCAACCTAGAACAGCACTATGGCTACACCTTC. This codes for CASNLEQHYGYTF.

The V gene is TRBV7-3, the J gene TRBJ2-7; TRBD1 aligns across 8 bases. The trim removed 5 bases at V and 2 bases at J, leaving 5 bases unmatched. This CDR3 has 14 residues. Germline lookup yields CDR1 SGHTA and CDR2 FQGTGA. CDR3 loop: CASSPGRGPYEQYF. The CDR3 DNA reads TGTGCCAGCAGCCCAGGCAGGGGGCCCTACGAGCAGTACTTC. Filled out from reference TRBV7-3 and TRBJ2-7, the complete variable domain reads GAGVSQTPSNKVTEKGKYVELRCDPISGHTALYWYRQSLGQGPEFLIYFQGTGAADDSGLPNDRFFAVRPEGSVSTLKIQRTERGDSAVYLCASSPGRGPYEQYFGPGTRLTVT.

This clonotype was counted many times. The chain combines TRBV10-3 with TRBJ1-1; D is perhaps TRBD1 (5 bases). The CDR3 runs to 12 residues. Trimming shortened V by 0 bases and J by 11 bases, and 10 bases separated the two germline ends. Germline CDR1 reads ENHRY; CDR2 reads SYGVKD. DNA of the CDR3: TGTGCCATCAGTGAGTCGGGGGGAAACGCTTTCTTT. This sequence encodes CAISESGGNAFF.

A word on this clonotype: A single base separates this from a much larger clone, so it may be a read error. V usage is TRBV7-2 and J usage is TRBJ2-7; a possible D gene is TRBD1 (5 bases). Germline CDR1 is SGHTA and CDR2 is FQGNSA. Trimming cost V 1 base and J 0 bases, with 10 bases left between them. The CDR3 loop spans 15 amino acids. This CDR3 is CASSLEAGNSYEQYF. CDR3 in DNA: TGTGCCAGCAGCTTAGAGGCAGGGAACTCCTACGAGCAGTACTTC.

This clonotype was counted many times. This chain uses TRBV6-2 or TRBV6-3 with TRBJ1-6; D possibly corresponds to TRBD1 (6 bases). Germline V gives CDR1 MNHEY, CDR2 SVGEGT. The CDR3 covers 11 residues. The germline V and J ends were trimmed by 4 bases and 14 bases, with 9 bases remaining between them. CDR3 DNA: TGTGCCAGCAGTTCTACAGGGACCCTCCACTTT. Translating gives CASSSTGTLHF.

This chain connects TRBV7-2 to TRBJ2-7; tentative D call: TRBD2 (5 bases). Trimming shortened V by 2 bases and J by 2 bases, and 7 bases separated the two germline ends. Germline lookup yields CDR1 SGHTA and CDR2 FQGNSA. The CDR3 has 13 amino acids. CDR3 nucleotides: TGTGCCAGCAGCTTACACGGGACCTACGAGCAGTACTTC. This sequence encodes CASSLHGTYEQYF.

This clonotype was detected many times. CDR3 residues: CASSFGRGLWNGYTF. CDR3 nucleotides: TGTGCCAGCAGTTTCGGCAGGGGGCTGTGGAATGGCTACACCTTC. V usage is TRBV27 and J usage is TRBJ1-2; TRBD1 matches at 8 bases. Germline CDR1 MNHEY, CDR2 SMNVEV (reference sequence). The CDR3 is 15 residues long. The V gene end was trimmed by 3 bases and the J gene end by 6 bases; junction bases not matched to a gene: 9.

V gene TRBV2 combines with J gene TRBJ2-5; tentatively, D is TRBD1 (5 bases). Germline V lookup: CDR1 SNHLY, CDR2 FYNNEI. This CDR3 contains 14 residues. The V end was cut by 8 bases, the J end by 5 bases, with 18 bases between. The CDR3 sequence: CASSPPTRVETQYF. The CDR3 DNA reads as TGTGCCAGCTCACCACCAACCAGGGTGGAGACCCAGTACTTC.

This clonotype showed up many times. This chain uses TRBV15 with TRBJ1-5; tentative D call: TRBD1 (5 bases). V was trimmed by 1 base and J by 1 base, leaving 5 bases between them. Germline CDR1 LNHNV, CDR2 YYDKDF (reference sequence). CDR3 length equals 14 residues. The CDR3 nucleotides read TGTGCCACCAGCAGAGGGGGGAGCAATCAGCCCCAGCATTTT. This sequence encodes CATSRGGSNQPQHF. Variable domain in full (rest from reference TRBV15 and TRBJ1-5): DAMVIQNPRYQVTQFGKPVTLSCSQTLNHNVMYWYQQKSSQAPKLLFHYYDKDFNNEADTPDNFQSRRPNTSFCFLDIRSPGLGDTAMYLCATSRGGSNQPQHFGDGTRLSIL.